The 27 T cell receptor beta chains in this list originate from one sample, sequenced in a study of cytomegalovirus exposure and HLA in healthy donors. Using immunoSEQ multiplex PCR, the repertoire was profiled, and TCRdb retains in-frame clones only, with some absent. The sample has about 40,000 clones, under 95% seen once; the top ten hold less than 2.5%. The sequenced sample consisted of PBMCs. The receptors come from a woman aged 18-29 years in good health and CMV-seronegative.

The chain employs TRBV28 and TRBJ2-7; possible D gene TRBD2, 7 bases. Trimming left V 5 bases short and J 0 bases short, with 20 bases between. Germline-derived CDR1 and CDR2 are MDHEN and SYDVKM. This CDR3 comprises 17 residues. The CDR3 protein is CASSPNRGGDYSYEQYF. As DNA, the CDR3 is TGTGCCAGCAGTCCCAACCGAGGGGGGGACTACTCCTACGAGCAGTACTTC.

This sequence joins TRBV4-1 and TRBJ2-7; 9 bases match TRBD1. Germline CDR1 MGHRA, CDR2 YSYEKL. The CDR3 is made up of 16 amino acids. J was trimmed by 1 base and V by 1 base; bases with no gene match: 5. The DNA for the CDR3 is TGCGCCAGCAGCCAAGCGTGGACAGGGGCTTCCTACGAGCAGTACTTC. Its protein product is CASSQAWTGASYEQYF.

The V gene is TRBV19, the J gene TRBJ2-7; TRBD2 matches at 10 bases. In germline, CDR1 is LNHDA, CDR2 SQIVND (reference sequence). Trimming took 4 bases from V and 4 from J; bases not matched to a gene: 4. The CDR3 extends over 14 amino acids. The CDR3 protein is CASSTSGSSYEQYF. The CDR3 bases are TGTGCCAGTAGTACTAGCGGGAGCTCGTACGAGCAGTACTTC.

The rearrangement links TRBV5-4 to TRBJ2-7, with 7 bases fitting TRBD1. CDR3 size: 15 residues. The germline V gene encodes CDR1 SGHNT and CDR2 YYREEE (reference sequence). V shed 4 bases and J 5 bases; nucleotides not matched to a gene: 12. DNA of the CDR3: TGTGCCAGCAGCCGCCGAGACAGGGCTGTCCACGAGCAGTACTTC. This encodes CASSRRDRAVHEQYF.

The chain employs TRBV30 and TRBJ1-4; unclear D gene. Germline assignment: CDR1 GTSNPN and CDR2 SVGIG (reference sequence). This CDR3 has 14 amino acids. Deletions cut 6 bases from V and 3 bases from J, with 14 bases between. Here the CDR3 reads CACAGTVPNEKLFF. As DNA, the CDR3 is TGTGCCTGCGCCGGCACAGTCCCTAATGAAAAACTGTTTTTT.

The chain uses TRBV10-3 and TRBJ1-2; D uncertain. CDR1 and CDR2 (germline): ENHRY, SYGVKD. The CDR3 length is 14 residues. V dropped 4 bases and J dropped 4 bases, with 13 bases sitting between them. CDR3 sequence reads: CAISGTLRSYGYTF. As DNA, the CDR3 is TGTGCCATCAGTGGGACTCTACGGAGCTATGGCTACACCTTC.

This chain joins TRBV28 and TRBJ1-2; maybe TRBD1 (6 bases). Germline assignment: CDR1 MDHEN and CDR2 SYDVKM. The CDR3 runs 15 residues. The V end lost 6 bases, the J end lost 3 bases, and 17 bases lay between the germline ends. The CDR3 region has the DNA TGTGCCAGCAGCGGGCGACAGGCAGTGGACTATGGCTACACCTTC. Encoded protein: CASSGRQAVDYGYTF.

V usage is TRBV15 and J usage is TRBJ2-1; 9 nucleotides match TRBD2. Losses at the gene ends were 5 bases for V and 8 bases for J; bases not matched to a gene: 4. The CDR3 is 13 amino acids. The V gene's germline CDR1 is LNHNV and CDR2 YYDKDF (reference sequence). CDR3 region: CATSYLAGYEQFF. Here the CDR3 DNA reads TGTGCCACCAGCTATCTAGCGGGATATGAGCAGTTCTTC.

The gene calls are TRBV7-9 and TRBJ1-2, with 7 bases lining up with TRBD1. The CDR3 has 15 amino acids. CDR1 and CDR2 (germline): SEHNR, FQNEAQ (reference sequence). The V and J ends lost 1 base and 6 bases, in that order; junction bases with no gene match: 8. The CDR3 sequence: CASSLVTGDSNGYTF. For the CDR3, the DNA is TGTGCCAGCAGCTTAGTAACAGGGGATTCTAATGGCTACACCTTC.

The rearrangement joins TRBV9 to TRBJ2-5, with a tentative D call TRBD1 (6 bases). Trimming cost V 0 bases and J 5 bases, with 14 bases left between them. Germline V gene data show CDR1 as SGDLS and CDR2 as YYNGEE. The CDR3 runs 15 residues. CDR3 nucleotide sequence: TGTGCCAGCAGCGTAGGGCAGGGGAGTTGGGAGACCCAGTACTTC. As protein: CASSVGQGSWETQYF.

The chain has TRBV10-3 and TRBJ1-6; D unresolved. The CDR3 covers 14 residues. Trimming took off 6 bases at V and 5 bases at J, with 11 bases between the two ends. CDR1 ENHRY and CDR2 SYGVKD come from the germline V gene. CDR3 sequence reads: CAIRSTGDNSPLHF. DNA for the CDR3: TGTGCCATCAGATCGACGGGAGATAATTCACCCCTCCACTTT.

The chain combines TRBV4-1 with TRBJ2-3; D perhaps matches TRBD2 (5 bases). V gave up 0 bases and J gave up 5 bases, with 12 bases separating them. The CDR3 is made up of 15 amino acids. CDR1 and CDR2 from the germline V gene are MGHRA and YSYEKL. As DNA, the CDR3 is TGCGCCAGCAGCCAAGAACCCGGAGGTATAGATACGCAGTATTTT. It yields the protein CASSQEPGGIDTQYF.

The CDR3 bases are TGTGCCATCCTGGGACAGGGTGATGGCTACACCTTC. It encodes CAILGQGDGYTF. The V call is TRBV28, the J call TRBJ1-2, with 9 bases aligning to TRBD1. V shed 10 bases and J 6 bases; nucleotides not matched to a gene: 6. Germline-derived CDR1 and CDR2 are MDHEN and SYDVKM. The CDR3 covers 12 residues.

The J gene is TRBJ1-4, the V gene TRBV25-1; 7 bases are shared with TRBD1. The V and J ends lost 3 bases and 1 base, in that order; junction bases with no gene match: 8. The germline V gene encodes CDR1 MGHDK and CDR2 SYGVNS. The CDR3 contains 17 residues. For the CDR3, the DNA is TGTGCCAGCAGTGAGCCGACCAGACAGGGAACTAATGAAAAACTGTTTTTT. Protein: CASSEPTRQGTNEKLFF. The complete variable domain, with remaining parts taken from reference TRBV25-1 and TRBJ1-4, reads EADIYQTPRYLVIGTGKKITLECSQTMGHDKMYWYQQDPGMELHLIHYSYGVNSTEKGDLSSESTVSRIRTEHFPLTLESARPSHTSQYLCASSEPTRQGTNEKLFFGSGTQLSVL.

J is TRBJ2-1 and V is TRBV10-1; TRBD2 matches at 7 bases. After removal of 6 bases from V and 5 bases from J, the junction contained 7 bases not matched to a gene. The V gene's germline CDR1 is WNHNN and CDR2 SYGVQD (reference sequence). The CDR3 runs to 14 residues. CDR3 DNA sequence: TGCGCCAGCAGCGGCGGGAGCCCCCACAATGAGCAGTTCTTC. Translating gives CASSGGSPHNEQFF.

The chain links TRBV2 to TRBJ1-5; TRBD1 aligns across 9 bases. The CDR3 contains 15 residues. V dropped 6 bases and J dropped 4; count of bases not matched to a gene: 7. Looked up from germline, CDR1 is SNHLY and CDR2 is FYNNEI. CDR3 nucleotides: TGTGCCAGCAGCGAGTACAGGGGGCCGAATCAGCCCCAGCATTTT. This encodes CASSEYRGPNQPQHF.

The V call is TRBV5-4, the J call TRBJ1-1; maybe TRBD1 (6 bases). V was trimmed by 6 bases and J by 0 bases, leaving 15 bases between them. The germline gives CDR1 SGHNT, CDR2 YYREEE (reference sequence). CDR3 length: 15 residues. The CDR3 is CASKLRGGMNTEAFF. CDR3 nucleotides: TGTGCCAGCAAGTTGAGGGGGGGAATGAACACTGAAGCTTTCTTT.

The chain combines TRBV2 with TRBJ2-2; 9 bases match TRBD1. CDR1 SNHLY and CDR2 FYNNEI come from the germline V gene. The CDR3 runs to 16 residues. The V gene end was trimmed by 5 bases and the J gene end by 4 bases; junction bases not matched to a gene: 8. In DNA form, the CDR3 reads TGTGCCAGCAGTCGAGGACAGGGGAAAGGCACCGGGGAGCTGTTTTTT. Its protein product is CASSRGQGKGTGELFF.

This chain connects TRBV6-1 to TRBJ2-5; 13 nucleotides agree with TRBD2. Germline CDR1 MNHNS, CDR2 SASEGT. The CDR3 contains 15 residues. Trimming at V came to 6 bases and at J to 4 bases, leaving 5 bases not matched to a gene. The CDR3 region has the DNA TGTGCCAGCAGGGAACTAGCGGGGGGGAGAGAGACCCAGTACTTC. Residues: CASRELAGGRETQYF.

V and J are TRBV11-2 and TRBJ1-2, with a weak D call TRBD1 (5 bases). The germline V gene has CDR1 SGHAT and CDR2 FQNNGV. The CDR3 has 13 residues. The V end lost 1 base, the J end lost 8 bases, and 11 bases lay between the germline ends. Here the CDR3 DNA reads TGTGCCAGCAGCTTAGTAGGGGAAGGAGGCTACACCTTC. This codes for CASSLVGEGGYTF. Looking up the rest from reference TRBV11-2 and TRBJ1-2 gives the full variable domain: EAGVAQSPRYKIIEKRQSVAFWCNPISGHATLYWYQQILGQGPKLLIQFQNNGVVDDSQLPKDRFSAERLKGVDSTLKIQPAKLEDSAVYLCASSLVGEGGYTFGSGTRLTVV.

The chain combines TRBV6-1 with TRBJ1-5; D gene ambiguous. From germline, CDR1 is MNHNS and CDR2 SASEGT. CDR3 size: 15 residues. V dropped 7 bases and J dropped 2 bases, with 15 bases sitting between them. The CDR3: CASTDQVVGNQPQHF. CDR3 nucleotide sequence: TGTGCCAGCACTGATCAGGTCGTCGGCAATCAGCCCCAGCATTTT.

The V and J genes are TRBV28 and TRBJ1-4; D is unresolved. The V end was cut by 7 bases, the J end by 5 bases, with 14 bases between. This CDR3 is built from 14 residues. Germline loops: CDR1 MDHEN, CDR2 SYDVKM. The CDR3 sequence: CASTSGLLNEKLFF. CDR3 in DNA: TGTGCCAGCACCTCAGGACTCCTGAATGAAAAACTGTTTTTT.

This clone was detected only once. The rearrangement uses TRBV10-1 and TRBJ2-7, with a weak D call TRBD2 (7 bases). Germline V lookup: CDR1 WNHNN, CDR2 SYGVQD (reference sequence). CDR3 length: 14 amino acids. V was pared by 4 bases and J by 0 bases, with 10 bases between. CDR3 DNA sequence: TGCGCCAGCAGTGCGGGGGGCGACTCCTACGAGCAGTACTTC. This codes for CASSAGGDSYEQYF.

V and J are TRBV19 and TRBJ2-7, with D perhaps matching TRBD2 (6 bases). V lost 5 bases to trimming and J lost 3 bases, with 20 bases between them. The CDR3 consists of 16 residues. Germline assignment: CDR1 LNHDA and CDR2 SQIVND (reference sequence). This CDR3 is CASSALGGEHLYEQYF. The CDR3 coding sequence is TGTGCCAGTAGTGCACTCGGGGGAGAACATCTCTACGAGCAGTACTTC.

The chain uses TRBV30 and TRBJ1-2; 9 bases map to TRBD1. V was clipped by 3 bases and J by 7 bases; unmatched bases: 9. Germline-derived CDR1 and CDR2 are GTSNPN and SVGIG (reference sequence). The CDR3 is 14 amino acids. The CDR3 DNA sequence: TGTGCCTGGAGATCTAAGGGACAGGGATTTGGCTACACCTTC. Translation gives CAWRSKGQGFGYTF.

The chain has TRBV7-9 and TRBJ1-4; TRBD1 might be the D (6 bases). The V gene's germline CDR1 is SEHNR and CDR2 FQNEAQ (reference sequence). The CDR3 sequence is 16 residues long. The V end lost 5 bases, the J end lost 2 bases, and 15 bases lay between the germline ends. DNA for the CDR3: TGTGCCAGCAGCCCACGGACAGCCGTTACTAATGAAAAACTGTTTTTT. Encoded protein: CASSPRTAVTNEKLFF.

This clone was detected only a few times. The CDR3 is CATGTGGTDTQYF. The CDR3 nucleotides are TGTGCCACGGGGACAGGCGGGACAGATACGCAGTATTTT. This chain links TRBV6-1 with TRBJ2-3; TRBD1 matches 8 bases. J gave up 3 bases and V 10 bases, and 6 bases lay outside the gene matches. The germline V gene encodes CDR1 MNHNS and CDR2 SASEGT. The CDR3 loop spans 13 amino acids.